Sequencing of this T cell receptor beta chain was carried out in a study of a mutant IDH1 vaccine in newly diagnosed glioma. On the study more broadly: Patients were started on vaccination 4-6 weeks after radiotherapy alone, or with temozolomide cycles. Broader study findings: Apparently, pseudoprogression bore no relation to changes among the top peripheral T cell clonotypes.

The time point here: week 5, during vaccination. Vaccination comprised doses that each held 300 ug of mutant IDH1 20-mer peptide, plus topical imiquimod. Produced via immunoSEQ multiplex PCR; TCRdb's table is partial and in-frame only. This sample yields some 51,000 clones, of which roughly 73% are seen a single time; under 2% belongs to the top ten. This clone has just a few counts. Its target is unknown. CDR1 is MGHDK, CDR2 SYGVNS, per germline. The CDR3 is 15 amino acids. Between the trimmed V and J ends, which lost 2 bases and 8 bases, there was a span of 15 bases. The sample was PBMCs, taken from a glioma patient whose treatment included an IDH1 peptide vaccine. The chain couples TRBV25-1 to TRBJ1-4; D uncertain. This receptor was identified in a woman between 40 and 55 years old with glioma. The DNA for the CDR3 is TGTGCCAGCAGTGAACCCGACACGTTCGGAGAAAAACTGTTTTTT. This codes for CASSEPDTFGEKLFF.